This T cell receptor beta chain is drawn from a study of technical replicates of blood from several donors. The data were produced by immunoSEQ multiplex PCR, yet TCRdb's version contains in-frame clones alone and is incomplete. The sample has roughly 60,000 clones, nearly 90% seen once. CDR3 length: 14 residues. Germline-derived CDR1 and CDR2 are MNHNY and SVGAGI (reference sequence). The V and J ends lost 8 bases and 0 bases respectively, with 14 bases between them. Sequencing was done on a sample of PBMCs. This receptor was identified in a human donor in good health. Some clones in this sample may be carry-over from other donors' samples. This chain joins TRBV6-6 and TRBJ2-7, with TRBD1 as a possible D gene (7 bases). In DNA, the CDR3 is TGTGCCAGCCAGGGGGGAACAGCCTCCTACGAGCAGTACTTC. Its translation is CASQGGTASYEQYF.